The sequence of this T cell receptor (beta chain) was determined in a study of beta chain features in type 1 diabetes (dated by TCRdb to 2016 to 2019). Regarding the complete study: No differences in mean age, gender distribution, total cell number or subset yield were found between patients and healthy donors. The study compared TCRB repertoires of sorted circulating CD4+ T cell subsets between recently diagnosed type 1 diabetes patients and matched healthy donors. Naive and central memory subsets were obtained from all 30 or so donors, but regulatory and stem cell-like memory subsets were isolated from only 8 patients and about 8 healthy donors. A total of approximately 100,000,000 sorted cells were examined across all samples, and the number of cells per subset was strongly correlated with RNA yield. Study-wide conclusions, independent of this receptor: Only small numbers of individuals were included in the HLA sub-analyses, which left unresolved whether HLA type had any influence on TCRB rearrangement. A moderate but significant shortening of TCRB CDR3 length was observed in type 1 diabetes patients in all four CD4+ subsets. Shorter templates might be favored by PCR, yet because patient and control samples were amplified and corrected together, any such skew would affect both groups equally. The naive, central memory and regulatory TCRB repertoires appeared to resemble one another more closely among patients than among healthy donors. At VDJ recombination sites, type 1 diabetes patients had fewer insertions and more deleted nucleotides, which implies abnormalities in thymic rearrangement. Because cDNA was sequenced instead of genomic DNA, activated cells with high expression could be over-represented, although the groups did not differ in activation or CD3 levels.

To note about this clone: The antigen it recognizes is unknown. No base quality information exists; no much larger clone differs at one position.

A single peripheral blood draw of around 0.11 L on average was collected from each donor into heparinised tubes. A BD FACSAria II was used to sort naive, central memory, regulatory and stem cell-like memory CD4+ T cells with a panel that included CD45RO, CCR7, CD25, CD127, CD95 and CD27. Every sorted population had a purity above 95%. PBMCs were separated immediately by Lymphoprep density gradient centrifugation and were stained directly, without being cultured. Samples were stained and sorted in pairs, with one healthy donor and one patient per experiment, so that batch effects were minimized. The trim is 0 bases for V and 5 bases for J, with a gap of 11 bases between the germline ends. The CDR3 contains 14 residues, cysteine and phenylalanine counted. Kept here is only the CDR3 DNA, which spans 42 bases and is read in frame from base 1. The germline V gene encodes CDR1 SGDLS and CDR2 YYNGEE. The entire amount of isolated RNA was reverse transcribed using the High Capacity cDNA Reverse Transcription Kit, so the sequenced TCRB transcripts were expressed ones. Naive, central memory and regulatory T cell samples underwent deep immunoSEQ sequencing, averaging about 3.57 million total reads per sample. After sorted cells were lysed in RLT buffer, RNA was extracted with DNase-treated RNeasy Micro or Mini kits, with the choice depending on cell number. To prevent cross-contamination, each cell subset was processed individually, whereas patient and healthy donor samples were processed jointly. TCRB sequences were amplified from cDNA with the immunoSEQ multiplex PCR, producing 87-bp fragments spanning the CDR3 region. Sequencing of the amplicons was done on the Illumina HiSeq platform. In the authors' own workflow: PCR bias was computationally corrected using synthetic template baselines, reads within Hamming distance 2 were collapsed, and singletons that could not be merged were discarded. Reads were aligned to IMGT to assign V, D and J genes, CDR3 length, and insertions or deletions at six rearrangement sites. Clonotype counts were normalized to sorted cell number within each subset before computing true diversity and Gini coefficients with the tcR R package. The overlap coefficient, calculated on TCRB nucleotide sequences, was used to measure repertoire sharing. As a proxy for the pre-selection repertoire, out-of-frame TCRB sequences from naive cells were analyzed. As stored in TCRdb, this immuneACCESS dataset retains in-frame rearrangements with V and J assigned. A fraction of the clones does not appear; measured against another copy, unresolved V genes explain less than half of the discrepancy, and the remainder lacks a known reason. The V and J calls and clone size are taken from that table; D and trimming were inferred from the DNA. This sample is represented by approximately 250,000 clones; roughly a quarter of them were singletons. The ten largest clones add up to about 0.012% of the sample.

Here the chain combines TRBV9 and TRBJ2-5; the D gene is perhaps TRBD1, on 7 matching bases. Material: naive CD4+ T cells from blood. The sample's cell subset or site label, in plain terms: true naive CD4+ T cells. This clonotype was obtained from a woman aged 25 to 39 with type 1 diabetes. The DNA reads TGTGCCAGCAGCGTAGTGCAGGGGGGCGAGACCCAGTACTTC. This is translated as CASSVVQGGETQYF.